This is a list of T cell receptor beta chains from one sample in a study of blood T cell repertoires in COVID-19. Assay used: immunoSEQ multiplex PCR; TCRdb lists only in-frame clones, some missing. The sample shows approximately 82,000 clones, roughly 92% of them seen only once. Material: peripheral blood. The receptors were gathered from a woman in her sixties or seventies with active COVID-19. The CDR3 runs from the conserved cysteine through the conserved F or W. Each record gives: J gene, V gene, clone size, D gene, CDR3 DNA, CDR3 protein. D genes are given only for firm matches. Clone size is not always given. Where it is, it says once, few, many or a class for expanded clones.

j_gene: TRBJ2-1; v_gene: TRBV21-1; abundance: .; d_gene: .; CDR3nt: TGTGCCAGCGAAGGGGGGACTAGCGGTCCCTTGTCCTACAATGAGCAGTTCTTC; CDR3aa: CASEGGTSGPLSYNEQFF
j_gene: TRBJ2-3; v_gene: TRBV11-3; abundance: .; d_gene: .; CDR3nt: TGTGCCAGCAGCCCCCGACAGACTCCCCGCACAGATACGCAGTATTTT; CDR3aa: CASSPRQTPRTDTQYF
j_gene: TRBJ2-2; v_gene: TRBV3-1/TRBV3-2; abundance: .; d_gene: TRBD1; CDR3nt: TGTGCCAGCAGCGGTCGACAGGGGTTCGGGGAGCTGTTTTTT; CDR3aa: CASSGRQGFGELFF
j_gene: TRBJ2-1; v_gene: TRBV19; abundance: .; d_gene: TRBD2; CDR3nt: TGTGCCAGTAGTCCCCGACTAGCGGGACTGAGCTCCTACAATGAGCAGTTCTTC; CDR3aa: CASSPRLAGLSSYNEQFF
j_gene: TRBJ1-2; v_gene: TRBV28; abundance: .; d_gene: .; CDR3nt: TGCGCCAGCAGTTTGGCGGAAATCTATGGCTACACCTTC; CDR3aa: CASSLAEIYGYTF
j_gene: TRBJ1-5; v_gene: TRBV6-2/TRBV6-3; abundance: .; d_gene: .; CDR3nt: TGTGCCAGCAGCAAATACGGGGATAGCAATCAGCCCCAGCATTTT; CDR3aa: CASSKYGDSNQPQHF
j_gene: TRBJ2-7; v_gene: TRBV11-2; abundance: .; d_gene: .; CDR3nt: TGTGCCAGCAGGGGACGGGGGTCGGACGAGCAGTACTTC; CDR3aa: CASRGRGSDEQYF
j_gene: TRBJ2-5; v_gene: TRBV7-6; abundance: .; d_gene: TRBD1; CDR3nt: TGTGCCAGCAGCCAGGACAGGGCAGAGACCCAGTACTTC; CDR3aa: CASSQDRAETQYF
j_gene: TRBJ2-3; v_gene: TRBV7-8; abundance: .; d_gene: TRBD2; CDR3nt: TGTGCCAGCAGCGGGAGGACTAGCGGGGGTTCGGATACGCAGTATTTT; CDR3aa: CASSGRTSGGSDTQYF
j_gene: TRBJ1-2; v_gene: TRBV5-6; abundance: once; d_gene: TRBD1; CDR3nt: TGTGCCAGCAGATTGCGTCAGGGGGGAAGGTATGGCTACACCTTC; CDR3aa: CASRLRQGGRYGYTF
j_gene: TRBJ1-6; v_gene: TRBV7-8; abundance: .; d_gene: .; CDR3nt: TGTGCCAGCAGCTTAGGGGGGCGGAATTCACCCCTCCACTTT; CDR3aa: CASSLGGRNSPLHF
j_gene: TRBJ1-5; v_gene: TRBV19; abundance: .; d_gene: .; CDR3nt: TGTGCCAGTAGTATGATGGGGGGGGGTCAGCCCCAGCATTTT; CDR3aa: CASSMMGGGQPQHF
j_gene: TRBJ2-5; v_gene: TRBV28; abundance: .; d_gene: TRBD2; CDR3nt: TGTGCCAGCAGAACCGGGACTAGCGAGACCCAGTACTTC; CDR3aa: CASRTGTSETQYF
j_gene: TRBJ1-2; v_gene: TRBV28; abundance: .; d_gene: .; CDR3nt: TGTGCCAGCAGCAACTCGATTAACTATGGCTACACCTTC; CDR3aa: CASSNSINYGYTF
j_gene: TRBJ1-1; v_gene: TRBV7-2; abundance: .; d_gene: TRBD1; CDR3nt: TGTGCCAGCAGCTTAGTCACAGGGGGCCTCACTGAAGCTTTCTTT; CDR3aa: CASSLVTGGLTEAFF
j_gene: TRBJ2-2; v_gene: TRBV30; abundance: .; d_gene: .; CDR3nt: TGTGCCTGGAGGGGGACAACGAACACCGGGGAGCTGTTTTTT; CDR3aa: CAWRGTTNTGELFF
j_gene: TRBJ1-4; v_gene: TRBV3-1/TRBV3-2; abundance: once; d_gene: .; CDR3nt: TGTGCCAGCAGCCAAGACCTCGGAGGACTAAATGAAAAACTGTTTTTT; CDR3aa: CASSQDLGGLNEKLFF
j_gene: TRBJ1-3; v_gene: TRBV6-5; abundance: .; d_gene: TRBD1; CDR3nt: TGTGCCAGCATCGTGACAGGGGGCAGGAACACCATATATTTT; CDR3aa: CASIVTGGRNTIYF